This TCR beta chain was identified in a study of shared clonotypes between healthy human individuals. Study at large: Serving as donors were a couple of women and three men, whose ages spanned 18 to 49.

The CDR3 is 17 amino acids. Unmatched junction bases numbered 13, after V lost 5 bases and J lost 1 base. The V gene's germline CDR1 is MNHEY and CDR2 SMNVEV (reference sequence). This clone was counted a single time. How the authors handled the data: Because ImmunoSEQ provided only junction sequences with no quality scores, the filtering differed. Here immunoSEQ multiplex PCR was the method, and the copy in TCRdb shows in-frame clones only, minus some. Clonal size and the V and J genes are those of that table, whereas D and trimming came from the DNA. The table lists over a million clones, about 96% of them singletons, with 1.2% in the top ten.

The chain uses TRBV27 and TRBJ1-1; 7 bases are a match to TRBD1. The receptor was derived from a man in his thirties or forties in good health. The sample taken for sequencing was naive CD4+ T cells sorted from blood. Described subset: CD45RA+ positively selected. The CDR3 nucleotides are TGTGCCAGCAGTCTCCGAACTACCAGGGGGGGGAACACTGAAGCTTTCTTT. Protein product: CASSLRTTRGGNTEAFF.